Below are 20 T cell receptor beta chains sequenced from a single sample in a study of response to subunit inactivated influenza vaccine. TCRdb reprocessed the RT-PCR reads via MiXCR and lists one record per CDR3 protein. This sample yields more than 700,000 distinct CDR3 sequences, of which less than 25% are seen a single time; roughly 10% belongs to the top ten. This specimen consisted of PBMCs from blood, obtained about 5 days after vaccination. The receptors originated from a man aged 45-65 years who received an inactivated influenza vaccine.

This clonotype was seen repeatedly, ten times or more. The V gene is TRBV7-2, the J gene TRBJ2-5; D possibly corresponds to TRBD2 (6 bases). Germline V lookup: CDR1 SGHTA, CDR2 FQGNSA. The CDR3 is made up of 13 amino acids. V dropped 3 bases and J dropped 5 bases, with 10 bases sitting between them. The CDR3 is CASSLGEAETQYF. The CDR3 region has the DNA TGTGCCAGCAGCTTGGGGGAGGCGGAGACCCAGTACTTC.

This clonotype was observed a handful of times. The rearrangement joins TRBV10-2 to TRBJ2-3, with 12 nucleotides matching TRBD2. CDR1 WSHSY and CDR2 SAAADI come from the germline V gene. This CDR3 spans 15 amino acids. V lost 6 bases to trimming and J lost 3 bases; unmatched junction nucleotides: 4. The CDR3 reads CASRLTSGGTDTQYF. Written as DNA, the CDR3 is TGCGCCAGCAGGTTAACTAGCGGGGGGACAGATACGCAGTATTTT.

This clonotype came up a few times. The chain links TRBV6-1 to TRBJ2-3; D possibly uses TRBD1 or TRBD2 (6 bases each). Trimming removed 6 bases from V and 3 bases from J, with 16 bases in between. The CDR3 is 15 residues long. Looked up from germline, CDR1 is MNHNS and CDR2 is SASEGT. CDR3 in DNA: TGTGCCAGCAGCAAGGGGGGCCGTCAGACAGATACGCAGTATTTT. Translating gives CASSKGGRQTDTQYF.

In its sample, this clonotype was seen a few times. The rearrangement uses TRBV5-5 and TRBJ1-1; D not certain. Trimming shortened V by 0 bases and J by 1 base, and 10 bases separated the two germline ends. This CDR3 spans 15 amino acids. CDR1 is SGHKS and CDR2 is YYEKEE in the germline V gene (reference sequence). CDR3 coding DNA: TGTGCCAGCAGCTTGGCCCTTCTACAGAACACTGAAGCTTTCTTT. Encoded protein: CASSLALLQNTEAFF.

The V and J genes are TRBV7-8 and TRBJ2-2; D is unresolved. Looked up from germline, CDR1 is SGHVS and CDR2 is FQNEAQ. V lost 7 bases and J 6 bases, leaving 18 bases between the germline ends. This CDR3 comprises 15 residues. CDR3 protein: CASTLSRDAPGELFF. CDR3 nucleotide sequence: TGTGCCAGCACACTATCCCGAGACGCCCCCGGGGAGCTGTTTTTT.

The chain joins TRBV5-1 to TRBJ1-4, with D perhaps matching TRBD1 (6 bases). The germline V gene has CDR1 SGHRS and CDR2 YFSETQ. The CDR3 is 15 residues long. V was trimmed by 0 bases and J by 5 bases, leaving 11 bases between them. CDR3 amino acids: CASSLATGLNEKLFF. Here the CDR3 DNA reads TGCGCCAGCAGCTTGGCAACAGGGTTAAATGAAAAACTGTTTTTT.

The chain is built from TRBV5-1 and TRBJ2-6; weak D call: TRBD1 (5 bases). Germline CDR1 and CDR2: SGHRS and YFSETQ. V shed 6 bases and J shed 0 bases, with 13 bases lying between them. The CDR3 length is 16 residues. In DNA, the CDR3 is TGCGCCAGCACTCCCTGGGGCTCCTCTGGGGCCAACGTCCTGACTTTC. The encoded protein is CASTPWGSSGANVLTF.

A few counts support this clonotype. J is TRBJ2-1 and V is TRBV5-6; 10 positions match TRBD2. The CDR3 has 17 residues. With 1 base clipped from V and 8 bases from J, the junction kept 12 bases outside the gene matches. Germline V lookup: CDR1 SGHDT, CDR2 YYEEEE. The CDR3 loop is CASSLSLGTSVYHEQFF. CDR3 DNA: TGTGCCAGCAGCTTGTCGCTCGGGACTAGCGTATACCATGAGCAGTTCTTC.

This clonotype has just a few counts. The V call is TRBV20-1, the J call TRBJ2-1; maybe TRBD2 (6 bases). The CDR3 runs to 16 residues. Between the trimmed V and J ends, which lost 6 bases and 1 base, there was a span of 19 bases. CDR1 and CDR2 from the germline V gene are DFQATT and SNEGSKA (reference sequence). The CDR3 protein is CSALTRSALSYNEQFF. CDR3 coding DNA: TGCAGTGCCCTGACTAGATCGGCCTTATCCTACAATGAGCAGTTCTTC.

This clonotype was picked up many times. The germline gene is not matched at one end of the junction; a read error may be the cause. The V call is TRBV5-6, the J call TRBJ2-7, with TRBD2 matching over 13 bases. The CDR3 has 15 residues. Germline V gene sequence: CDR1 SGHDT, CDR2 YYEEEE. In nucleotides, the CDR3 is TGCGCCAGCAGCCCGGGACTAGCGGGACCCTACGAGCAGTACTTC. Translating it yields CASSPGLAGPYEQYF.

This clonotype appeared many times. The chain combines TRBV20-1 with TRBJ1-1; weak D call: TRBD1 (5 bases). The length of the CDR3 is 14 residues. V was clipped by 8 bases and J by 6 bases, with 22 bases between them. Germline CDR1 reads DFQATT; CDR2 reads SNEGSKA (reference sequence). The DNA for the CDR3 is TGCAGTTCGAAAAGAAGGGGAATGGCCGCTGAAGCTTTCTTT. Its protein is CSSKRRGMAAEAFF.

This clonotype has more than one count but fewer than ten. The chain joins TRBV4-2 to TRBJ2-7; D unresolved. Germline assignment: CDR1 LGHNA and CDR2 YNFKEQ. V was cut by 0 bases and J by 6 bases, with 21 bases left in between. This CDR3 has 17 amino acids. CDR3 amino acids: CASSQESDATLGREQYF. As DNA, the CDR3 is TGTGCCAGCAGCCAAGAGTCGGACGCGACTCTGGGTCGCGAGCAGTACTTC.

V is TRBV20-1 and J is TRBJ2-3, with 9 bases fitting TRBD2. Germline CDR1 and CDR2: DFQATT and SNEGSKA (reference sequence). V trimming: 0 bases; J trimming: 3 bases; junction bases outside the gene matches: 7. CDR3 size: 16 residues. CDR3 bases: TGCAGTGCTAGAGAATGGCTAGCGGGACGTACAGATACGCAGTATTTT. Residues: CSAREWLAGRTDTQYF.

This clonotype was found many times. The chain employs TRBV5-1 and TRBJ1-1; no clear D. V was pared by 3 bases and J by 5 bases, with 11 bases between. The CDR3 length is 13 residues. Germline CDR1 is SGHRS and CDR2 is YFSETQ. In nucleotides, the CDR3 is TGCGCCAGCAGCTCGTCACCGGGGACTGAAGCTTTCTTT. Amino acid sequence: CASSSSPGTEAFF.

This clonotype showed up just a few times. The rearrangement uses TRBV29-1 and TRBJ2-5; D may be TRBD2 (6 bases). The CDR3 has 15 amino acids. The germline V and J ends were trimmed by 4 bases and 1 base, with 16 bases remaining between them. The germline gives CDR1 SQVTM, CDR2 ANQGSEA. Written as DNA, the CDR3 is TGCAGCGTTGGTAGGCTAGCGAACGTCCAAGAGACCCAGTACTTC. As protein: CSVGRLANVQETQYF.

This sequence joins TRBV7-8 and TRBJ2-1; TRBD2 aligns across 7 bases. The CDR3 extends over 14 amino acids. The germline gives CDR1 SGHVS, CDR2 FQNEAQ. With V trimmed by 4 bases and J by 6 bases, 6 bases remained unmatched. The CDR3 region is CASSSEGLVNEQFF. In DNA, the CDR3 is TGTGCCAGCAGCTCGGAAGGACTAGTCAATGAGCAGTTCTTC.

This clonotype has more than one count but fewer than ten. V and J are TRBV20-1 and TRBJ2-3, with a weak D call TRBD1 (5 bases). The CDR3 is made up of 15 amino acids. V lost 6 bases and J lost 2, with 18 bases in between. From germline, CDR1 is DFQATT and CDR2 SNEGSKA (reference sequence). The CDR3 protein is CSAPEQAILTDTQYF. The CDR3 region has the DNA TGCAGTGCGCCCGAACAGGCGATCCTCACAGATACGCAGTATTTT.

In its sample, this clonotype was seen many times. The J gene is TRBJ2-7, the V gene TRBV20-1; 7 bases match TRBD1. Germline V gives CDR1 DFQATT, CDR2 SNEGSKA (reference sequence). V shed 2 bases, J shed 5 bases, and the junction held 6 bases outside the gene matches. CDR3 size: 13 residues. This CDR3 is CSARRDRGHEQYF. DNA of the CDR3: TGCAGTGCTAGAAGGGACAGAGGCCACGAGCAGTACTTC.

This clonotype was counted only a few times. CDR3 protein: CASSGQFLNTEAFF. CDR3 DNA sequence: TGTGCCAGCAGCGGACAGTTTCTGAACACTGAAGCTTTCTTT. The chain couples TRBV7-9 to TRBJ1-1; D is possibly TRBD1 (6 bases). Trimming took 5 bases from V and 0 from J, leaving 10 bases between them. CDR3 length: 14 amino acids. Germline lookup yields CDR1 SEHNR and CDR2 FQNEAQ (reference sequence).

The rearrangement joins TRBV27 to TRBJ2-7; D gene unclear. Trimming removed 6 bases at V and 5 bases at J, with 17 bases between. The CDR3 runs to 14 residues. Germline assignment: CDR1 MNHEY and CDR2 SMNVEV (reference sequence). The CDR3 DNA sequence: TGTGCCAGCAGGATGGGCAGACCTCGGGACGAGCAGTACTTC. As protein: CASRMGRPRDEQYF.